Listed below are T cell receptor beta chains from one sample, sequenced in a study of early T cells in non-severe SARS-CoV-2 infection. TCRdb used MiXCR to reprocess the 5' RACE reads, holding one entry per CDR3 protein. The sample includes roughly 50,000 distinct CDR3 sequences, around 7.7% of them seen just once. The source material was whole blood, sampled at baseline. The receptors derive from an adult who was a healthcare worker with PCR-confirmed SARS-CoV-2 infection or an uninfected control (not recorded which). CDR3s include the opening cysteine and the closing phenylalanine or tryptophan. A D gene is named only where the DNA matches it firmly. The listing skips clone size in some rows; elsewhere it reads once, few, many or a size class.

NA TRBJ2-3 TRBV20-1 NA TGCAGTGCGCCTAGCAGCACAGATACGCAGTATTTT CSAPSSTDTQYF
TRBD1 TRBJ1-3 TRBV7-8 many TGTGCCAGCAGCCAGGACAGGGGGGGAAACACCATATATTTT CASSQDRGGNTIYF
TRBD2 TRBJ2-7 TRBV7-2 NA TGTGCCAGTGGGACTAGCGGGAGCCCCTACGAGCAGTACTTC CASGTSGSPYEQYF
NA TRBJ2-1 TRBV29-1 NA TGCAGCGTTGAAGATATTAACAGGAGGGGCTACAATGAGCAGTTCTTC CSVEDINRRGYNEQFF
NA TRBJ1-2 TRBV6-5 NA TGTGCCAGCAGTTACTCCAGGGATGACTATGGCTACACCTTC CASSYSRDDYGYTF
TRBD1 TRBJ2-7 TRBV3-1 few TGTGCCAGCAGCCGCCGGGACAGGGGCTTAAGCTCCTACGAGCAGTACTTC CASSRRDRGLSSYEQYF
NA TRBJ2-3 TRBV18 NA TGTGCCAGCTCACCACAAAGGGGAACAGATACGCAGTATTTT CASSPQRGTDTQYF
NA TRBJ2-1 TRBV24-1 many TGTGCCACCAGTGATTTCGGTCAGGGACCCTACAATGAGCAGTTCTTC CATSDFGQGPYNEQFF
NA TRBJ2-7 TRBV4-1 many TGCGCCAGCAGCCAAGATCTCGCCCGCGAGCAGTACTTC CASSQDLAREQYF
NA TRBJ1-3 TRBV9 few TGTGCCAGCAGCGTAGCGACAGGCCTCTCTGGAAACACCATATATTTT CASSVATGLSGNTIYF
NA TRBJ2-5 TRBV7-7 NA TGTGCCAGCAGCTTAGGGCCTCTAGATCAAGACCAGTACTTC CASSLGPLDQDQYF
NA TRBJ2-1 TRBV29-1 NA TGCAGCGCTTTAAATGAGCAGTTCTTC CSALNEQFF
NA TRBJ2-3 TRBV7-2 NA TGTGCCAGCAGCACTACTAGGACCATTAATACGCAGTATTTT CASSTTRTINTQYF
TRBD1 TRBJ2-1 TRBV29-1 few TGCAGCGGGATGGACAGGGAACGGTTCTTC CSGMDRERFF
NA TRBJ2-7 TRBV29-1 NA TGCAGCGTTGACGGTCAGGGACCCTACGAGCAGTACTTC CSVDGQGPYEQYF